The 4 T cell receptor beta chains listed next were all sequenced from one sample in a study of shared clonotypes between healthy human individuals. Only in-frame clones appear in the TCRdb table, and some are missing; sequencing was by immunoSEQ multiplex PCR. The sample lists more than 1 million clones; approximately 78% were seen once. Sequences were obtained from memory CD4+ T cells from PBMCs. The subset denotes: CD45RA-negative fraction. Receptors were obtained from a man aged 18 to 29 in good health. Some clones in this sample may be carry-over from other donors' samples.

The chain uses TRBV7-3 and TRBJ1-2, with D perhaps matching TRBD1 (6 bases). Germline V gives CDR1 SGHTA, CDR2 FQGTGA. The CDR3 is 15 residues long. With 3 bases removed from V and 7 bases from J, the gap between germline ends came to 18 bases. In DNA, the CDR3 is TGTGCCAGCAGCTTGGGCCCGGGACAATTGTTTGGCTACACCTTC. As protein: CASSLGPGQLFGYTF.

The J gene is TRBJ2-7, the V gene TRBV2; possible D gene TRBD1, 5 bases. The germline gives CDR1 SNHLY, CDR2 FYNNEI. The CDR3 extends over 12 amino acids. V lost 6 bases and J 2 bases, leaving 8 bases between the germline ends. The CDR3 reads CASRQGPYEQYF. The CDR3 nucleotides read TGTGCCAGCAGGCAGGGCCCCTACGAGCAGTACTTC.

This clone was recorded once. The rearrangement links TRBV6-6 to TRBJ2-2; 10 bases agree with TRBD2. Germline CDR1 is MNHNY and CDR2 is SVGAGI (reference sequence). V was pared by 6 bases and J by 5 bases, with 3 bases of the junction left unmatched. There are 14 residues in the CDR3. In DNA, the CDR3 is TGTGCCAGCAGACTAGCGGGGATGACCGGGGAGCTGTTTTTT. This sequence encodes CASRLAGMTGELFF.

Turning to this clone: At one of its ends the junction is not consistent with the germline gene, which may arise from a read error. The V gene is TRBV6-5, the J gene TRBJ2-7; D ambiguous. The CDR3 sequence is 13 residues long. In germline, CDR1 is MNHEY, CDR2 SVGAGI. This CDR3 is CASSNSGTYEQYF. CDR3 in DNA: TGTGCCAGCAGTAACTCGGGCACCTACGAGCAGTACTTC.